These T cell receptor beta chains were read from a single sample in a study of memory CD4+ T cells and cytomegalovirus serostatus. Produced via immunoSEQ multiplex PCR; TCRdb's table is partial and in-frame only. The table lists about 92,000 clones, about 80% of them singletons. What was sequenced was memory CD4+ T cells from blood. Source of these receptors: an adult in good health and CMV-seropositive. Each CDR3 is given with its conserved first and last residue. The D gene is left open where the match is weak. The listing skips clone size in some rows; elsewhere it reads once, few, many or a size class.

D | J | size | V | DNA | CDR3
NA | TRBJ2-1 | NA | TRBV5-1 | TGCGCCAGCAGCTTGGGCGGGACAAATTCCTACAATGAGCAGTTCTTC | CASSLGGTNSYNEQFF
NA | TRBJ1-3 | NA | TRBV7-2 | TGTGCCAGCAGCTTAGACAGCCCTGTCACGGCTGGAAACACCATATATTTT | CASSLDSPVTAGNTIYF
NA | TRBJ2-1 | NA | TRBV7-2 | TGTGCCAGCGTCCAATCCGGAGGCCTACCTATGAATGAGCAGTTCTTC | CASVQSGGLPMNEQFF
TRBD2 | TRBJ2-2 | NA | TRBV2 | TGTGCCAGCAGTGAGGGGACTACCCGAACCGGGGAGCTGTTTTTT | CASSEGTTRTGELFF
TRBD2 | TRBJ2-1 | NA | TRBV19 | TGTGCCAGTATTTATCCCCGGACTAGCGGGAGGGTTAGCAATGAGCAGTTCTTC | CASIYPRTSGRVSNEQFF
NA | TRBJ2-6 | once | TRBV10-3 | TGTGCCATCGGTATAGAGCGAACGTTCTCTGGGGCCAACGTCCTGACTTTC | CAIGIERTFSGANVLTF
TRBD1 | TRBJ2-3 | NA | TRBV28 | TGTGCCACCAAGGGGACAGCTCCTACCACAGATACGCAGTATTTT | CATKGTAPTTDTQYF
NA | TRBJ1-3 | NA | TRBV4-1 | TGCGCCAGCAGCCCCATGACAGGACGAAACACCATATATTTT | CASSPMTGRNTIYF
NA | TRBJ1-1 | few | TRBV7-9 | TGTGCCAGCAGTTTGGAGGGCACAGTGGGGATTGAGGCTTTCTTT | CASSLEGTVGIEAFF
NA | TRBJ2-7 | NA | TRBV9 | TGTGCCAGCAGCCTGCACACTACTCCCGTCGGTTCCTACGAGCAGTACTTC | CASSLHTTPVGSYEQYF
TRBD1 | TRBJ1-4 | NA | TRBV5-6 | TGTGCCAGCAGTCGACAGGGGGCGCTTAATGAAAAACTGTTTTTT | CASSRQGALNEKLFF
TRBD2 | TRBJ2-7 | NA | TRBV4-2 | TGTGCCAGCAGCCTCCAATTATCAACGGGAGGGAGCCCCTACGAGCAGTACTTC | CASSLQLSTGGSPYEQYF
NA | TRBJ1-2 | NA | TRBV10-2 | TGCGCCAGCAGTGAAGGGCTGAACTATGGCTACACCTTC | CASSEGLNYGYTF
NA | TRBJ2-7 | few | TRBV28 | TGTGCCAGCAGTTTGGTACAGGCCTACGAGCAGTACTTC | CASSLVQAYEQYF
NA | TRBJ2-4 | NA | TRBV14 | TGTGCCAGCAGCCAAGATGTAGGGGGCGGAGGGACCAAAAACATTCAGTACTTC | CASSQDVGGGGTKNIQYF
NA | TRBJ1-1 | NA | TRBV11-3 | TGTGCCAGCAGCTTTAACCAGAACACTGAAGCTTTCTTT | CASSFNQNTEAFF
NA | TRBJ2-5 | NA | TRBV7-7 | TGTGCTAGCAGCTTAGACGGGAGCCAGGAGCAGTACTTC | CASSLDGSQEQYF
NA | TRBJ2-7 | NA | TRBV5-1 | TGCGCCAGCAGCTTGGCCACGGGGGGCGCCCTTGTCGACGAGCAGTACTTC | CASSLATGGALVDEQYF
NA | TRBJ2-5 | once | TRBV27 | TGTGCCAGCAGTTTCCCCTTCCAAGAGACCCAGTACTTC | CASSFPFQETQYF
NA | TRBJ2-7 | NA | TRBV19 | TGTGCCAGTAGAGATGGCGCCGGCACCTACGAGCAGTACTTC | CASRDGAGTYEQYF
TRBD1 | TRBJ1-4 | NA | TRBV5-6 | TGTGCCAGCACCGGGACAGAGCCAGAAAAACTGTTTTTT | CASTGTEPEKLFF
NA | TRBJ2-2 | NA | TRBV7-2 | TGTGCCAGCAGCAAAACAGCTGATTACTACACCGGGGAGCTGTTTTTT | CASSKTADYYTGELFF
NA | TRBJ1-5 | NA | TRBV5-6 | TGTGCCAGCAGCGCCACAACAGGAGACCTAAGCAATCAGCCCCAGCATTTT | CASSATTGDLSNQPQHF
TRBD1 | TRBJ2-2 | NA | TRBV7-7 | TGTGCTAGCAGCCCTTATCGACAGGGCGGAGGCACCGGGGAGCTGTTTTTT | CASSPYRQGGGTGELFF
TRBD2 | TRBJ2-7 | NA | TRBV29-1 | TGCAGCGTTGAAGGGCTAGCGGACAAACCCTACGAGCAGTACTTC | CSVEGLADKPYEQYF
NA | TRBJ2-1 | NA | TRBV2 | TGTGCCAGCAGCCTGGAGGAAGGCTCCTACAATGAGCAGTTCTTC | CASSLEEGSYNEQFF
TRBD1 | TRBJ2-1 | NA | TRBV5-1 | TGCGCCAGCAGCTTCACAGGGGTAGGGGGCAATGAGCAGTTCTTC | CASSFTGVGGNEQFF
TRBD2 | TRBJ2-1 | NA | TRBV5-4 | TGTGCCAGCAGCCGACTAGCGAGGAATGAGCAGTTCTTC | CASSRLARNEQFF
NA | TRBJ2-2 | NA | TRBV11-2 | TGTGCCAGCAGCTTCGACAGCACCGGGGAGCTGTTTTTT | CASSFDSTGELFF
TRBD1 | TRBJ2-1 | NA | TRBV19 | TGTGCCAGTAGTATCTCCGACAGGGCTACCGACAATGAGCAGTTCTTC | CASSISDRATDNEQFF
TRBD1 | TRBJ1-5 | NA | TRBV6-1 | TGTGCCAGCAGCCGGACAGGCTTCAATCAGCCCCAGCATTTT | CASSRTGFNQPQHF
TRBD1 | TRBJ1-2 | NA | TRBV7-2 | TGTGCCAGCAGCCCTTGGGACAGGGGGCCTTATGGCTACACCTTC | CASSPWDRGPYGYTF